The next 9 T cell receptor beta chains were all read from a single sample in a study of beta chain features in type 1 diabetes. Every isolated RNA sample was fully reverse transcribed, so sequencing captured expressed TCRB transcripts. Libraries were prepared by immunoSEQ multiplex PCR; TCRdb keeps only in-frame clonotypes and omits some of them. The repertoire holds about 290,000 clones, roughly 8% seen once, with roughly 1% in the top ten. The sample was central memory CD4+ T cells from blood. The receptor set was obtained from a woman aged 18 to 35 in good health.

The V gene is TRBV7-8, the J gene TRBJ1-1; D might be TRBD1 (5 bases). V lost 5 bases, J lost 1 base, and 17 bases lay in between. Germline CDR1 SGHVS, CDR2 FQNEAQ. This CDR3 is 16 amino acids long. The CDR3 spells CASSTRLGGKNTEAFF. The CDR3 nucleotides read TGTGCCAGCAGCACCCGACTGGGGGGAAAGAACACTGAAGCTTTCTTT.

This chain joins TRBV10-3 and TRBJ2-1, with TRBD2 matching 8 bases. The V gene end was trimmed by 7 bases and the J gene end by 4 bases; junction bases not matched to a gene: 3. Germline CDR1 ENHRY, CDR2 SYGVKD. The CDR3 spans 13 residues. This CDR3 reads CAITSGGYNEQFF. The DNA for the CDR3 is TGTGCCATCACCTCGGGGGGGTACAATGAGCAGTTCTTC.

This clone was observed at least ten times. The same CDR3 can be traced to other DNA sequences in this sample. This chain uses TRBV15 with TRBJ2-3; no clear D. CDR3 length equals 12 residues. Germline loops: CDR1 LNHNV, CDR2 YYDKDF (reference sequence). V was pared by 9 bases and J by 0 bases, with 7 bases between. CDR3 bases: TGTGCCACAAGTAGGAGCACAGATACGCAGTATTTT. This encodes CATSRSTDTQYF.

The V call is TRBV28, the J call TRBJ2-1; TRBD2 agrees at 9 bases. V lost 3 bases, J lost 7 bases, and 4 bases stayed unmatched. The CDR3 has 14 amino acids. Germline V gene lookup returns CDR1 MDHEN and CDR2 SYDVKM. The CDR3 DNA reads as TGTGCCAGCAGTTTGAGCGGGGGGATAAATGAGCAGTTCTTC. It yields the protein CASSLSGGINEQFF.

This clone was counted only a few times. V is TRBV11-3 and J is TRBJ1-3; 10 bases agree with TRBD1. V lost 4 bases to trimming and J lost 2 bases; unmatched junction nucleotides: 11. CDR1 is SGHNT and CDR2 is YENEEA in the germline V gene. CDR3 size: 18 residues. In nucleotides, the CDR3 is TGTGCCAGCAGCTCGCCCCTTCGACAGGGGGCGACTGGAAACACCATATATTTT. This codes for CASSSPLRQGATGNTIYF.

The chain carries TRBV7-8 and TRBJ1-1, with D unresolved. Trimming removed 2 bases at V and 7 bases at J, with 11 bases between. The CDR3 contains 13 residues. Germline CDR1 SGHVS, CDR2 FQNEAQ. DNA of the CDR3: TGTGCCAGCAGCTTAACCCGACACGATGAAGCTTTCTTT. Translating gives CASSLTRHDEAFF.

The rearrangement joins TRBV28 to TRBJ1-6; D is uncertain. Germline values: CDR1 MDHEN, CDR2 SYDVKM. V shed 4 bases and J shed 7 bases, with 5 bases lying between them. The CDR3 is made up of 12 amino acids. CDR3 sequence reads: CASSSENSPLHF. For the CDR3, the DNA is TGTGCCAGCAGTTCGGAGAATTCACCCCTCCACTTT.

This clone showed up just a few times. The gene calls are TRBV27 and TRBJ1-6, with a weak D call TRBD1 (6 bases). The CDR3 extends over 15 amino acids. Between the trimmed V and J ends, which lost 4 bases and 6 bases, there was a span of 13 bases. Germline lookup yields CDR1 MNHEY and CDR2 SMNVEV (reference sequence). CDR3 DNA sequence: TGTGCCAGCAGTTCAAACAGGGTGGGTAATTCACCCCTCCACTTT. As protein: CASSSNRVGNSPLHF.

This chain joins TRBV20-1 and TRBJ2-3; D call uncertain. Trimming stripped 4 bases from V and 3 bases from J, with 5 bases between. Germline assignment: CDR1 DFQATT and CDR2 SNEGSKA (reference sequence). The CDR3 is 11 amino acids. The CDR3 DNA follows: TGCAGTGCTATGACAACAGATACGCAGTATTTT. Protein sequence: CSAMTTDTQYF.